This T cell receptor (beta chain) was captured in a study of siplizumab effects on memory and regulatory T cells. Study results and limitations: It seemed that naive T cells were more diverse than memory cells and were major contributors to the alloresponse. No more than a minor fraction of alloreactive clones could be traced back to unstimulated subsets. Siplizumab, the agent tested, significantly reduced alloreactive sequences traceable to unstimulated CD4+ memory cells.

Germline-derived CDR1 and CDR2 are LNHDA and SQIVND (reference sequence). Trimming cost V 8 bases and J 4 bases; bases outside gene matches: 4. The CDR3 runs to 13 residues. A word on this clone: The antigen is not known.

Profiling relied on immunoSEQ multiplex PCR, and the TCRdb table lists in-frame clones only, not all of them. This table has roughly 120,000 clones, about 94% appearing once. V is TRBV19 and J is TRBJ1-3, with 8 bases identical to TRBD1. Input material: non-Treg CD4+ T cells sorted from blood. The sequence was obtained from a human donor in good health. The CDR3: CASHRDRGNTIYF. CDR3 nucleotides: TGTGCCAGTCATAGGGACAGGGGAAACACCATATATTTT.